These 28 T cell receptor beta chains were all obtained from the same sample, sequenced in a study of blood T cell repertoires in COVID-19. Method: immunoSEQ multiplex PCR; TCRdb's copy keeps in-frame clones and lacks some. The sample yields about 68,000 clones, roughly 84% seen once. The sequencing sample was made of peripheral blood. The receptor source for this set is a man aged 45 to 65 with active COVID-19.

The chain carries TRBV2 and TRBJ2-3; D is ambiguous. Trimming stripped 6 bases from V and 0 bases from J, with 13 bases between. Germline V CDR1 and CDR2: SNHLY, FYNNEI. The CDR3 is made up of 15 amino acids. DNA for the CDR3: TGTGCCAGCAGCCCGACAACCGGTAGCACAGATACGCAGTATTTT. This encodes CASSPTTGSTDTQYF.

The chain is built from TRBV7-9 and TRBJ2-6; no clear D. Germline V gene lookup returns CDR1 SEHNR and CDR2 FQNEAQ (reference sequence). V shed 5 bases and J shed 4 bases, with 12 bases lying between them. This CDR3 has 15 amino acids. The CDR3 DNA reads TGTGCCAGCAGCGCGGCGGCCTCCGGGGCCAACGTCCTGACTTTC. It codes for CASSAAASGANVLTF.

The chain combines TRBV7-9 with TRBJ2-3, with TRBD2 identical over 10 bases. The V gene's germline CDR1 is SEHNR and CDR2 FQNEAQ (reference sequence). V lost 5 bases to trimming and J lost 6 bases; unmatched junction nucleotides: 11. The CDR3 sequence is 16 residues long. The CDR3 DNA reads TGTGCCAGCAGCCCAGGACTAGCGGCCCCCCTGGATACGCAGTATTTT. Protein sequence: CASSPGLAAPLDTQYF.

This clone has only a few counts. The chain couples TRBV11-2 to TRBJ2-7; 10 positions match TRBD1. CDR3 length: 16 residues. The ends lost 5 bases at V and 4 bases at J; junction bases unmatched: 11. Germline V lookup: CDR1 SGHAT, CDR2 FQNNGV. CDR3 sequence (DNA): TGTGCCAGCAGCCCACTTCGGGGACAGGGGCAATACGAGCAGTACTTC. Protein: CASSPLRGQGQYEQYF.

As to this clone: One junction end does not reproduce the germline sequence, and a read error may be involved. The chain has TRBV27 and TRBJ2-1, with TRBD2 matching 8 bases. CDR1 is MNHEY and CDR2 is SMNVEV in the germline V gene (reference sequence). CDR3 length equals 15 residues. CDR3 bases: TGTGCCAGCAATTTATCGGGAGGGGGGTACAATGAGCAGTTCTTC. This codes for CASNLSGGGYNEQFF.

The CDR3 spells CSVGRDRVSGYTF. The CDR3 coding sequence is TGCAGCGTGGGCCGGGACAGGGTTTCTGGCTACACCTTC. The chain uses TRBV29-1 and TRBJ1-2; 9 bases fit TRBD1. The trim removed 6 bases at V and 7 bases at J, leaving 9 bases unmatched. Germline V gene lookup returns CDR1 SQVTM and CDR2 ANQGSEA. The CDR3 runs 13 residues.

The V call is TRBV19, the J call TRBJ1-1, with D perhaps TRBD1 (5 bases). The V gene lost 7 bases and the J gene lost 0 bases, with 12 bases spanning the gap. Germline assignment: CDR1 LNHDA and CDR2 SQIVND (reference sequence). The CDR3 has 14 residues. The CDR3 DNA follows: TGTGCCAGTACTCTGGGGCGTGTGAACACTGAAGCTTTCTTT. It encodes CASTLGRVNTEAFF.

The V gene is TRBV3-1 (or the pseudogene TRBV3-2), the J gene TRBJ2-1; TRBD2 matches 9 bases. The CDR3 is 16 amino acids. J was trimmed by 8 bases and V by 2 bases; bases with no gene match: 10. The germline V gene encodes CDR1 LGHDT and CDR2 YNNKEL (reference sequence). The CDR3 nucleotides read TGTGCCAGCAGCCAATGGACTAGCGACCTTGGGGATGAGCAGTTCTTC. This encodes CASSQWTSDLGDEQFF.

As DNA, the CDR3 is TGTGCCAGCAGCCCAGCCGGCGGGGCCTTAGGTGAAAAACTGTTTTTT. Amino acids: CASSPAGGALGEKLFF. This chain uses TRBV7-9 with TRBJ1-4, with D possibly TRBD1 on 5 matching bases. CDR1 is SEHNR and CDR2 is FQNEAQ in the germline V gene (reference sequence). Trimming stripped 5 bases from V and 7 bases from J, with 20 bases between. CDR3 length equals 16 residues.

This clone was detected a few times. The rearrangement joins TRBV19 to TRBJ1-5; no clear D gene. Germline V lookup: CDR1 LNHDA, CDR2 SQIVND (reference sequence). Between the trimmed V and J ends, which lost 1 base and 5 bases, there was a span of 9 bases. The length of the CDR3 is 14 residues. CDR3 loop: CASSIGAVHQPQHF. The CDR3 DNA reads TGTGCCAGTAGTATAGGAGCGGTGCATCAGCCCCAGCATTTT.

This chain links TRBV25-1 with TRBJ2-1; possibly TRBD2 for D (6 bases). The CDR3 sequence is 12 residues long. V dropped 8 bases and J dropped 5 bases, with 10 bases sitting between them. The germline gives CDR1 MGHDK, CDR2 SYGVNS. The CDR3 loop reads CASRGINNEQFF. The DNA for the CDR3 is TGTGCCAGCCGCGGGATTAACAATGAGCAGTTCTTC.

V and J are TRBV6-2 or TRBV6-3 and TRBJ1-6; a possible D gene is TRBD1 (6 bases). V was cut by 4 bases and J by 9 bases, with 13 bases left in between. Germline V gives CDR1 MNHEY, CDR2 SVGEGT. This CDR3 is 14 amino acids long. The CDR3 sequence is CASSSRTVGSPLHF. CDR3 nucleotide sequence: TGTGCCAGCAGTTCCAGGACAGTTGGTTCACCCCTCCACTTT.

This rearrangement joins TRBV7-9 to TRBJ1-5; 7 bases are shared with TRBD1. This CDR3 spans 15 amino acids. V dropped 1 base and J dropped 4; count of bases not matched to a gene: 4. Germline V gene sequence: CDR1 SEHNR, CDR2 FQNEAQ (reference sequence). CDR3 nucleotide sequence: TGTGCCAGCAGCTTAGTCGGGACAGATAATCAGCCCCAGCATTTT. The encoded protein is CASSLVGTDNQPQHF. The full variable domain, in which reference TRBV7-9 and TRBJ1-5 provide the parts outside the CDR3, is DTGVSQNPRHKITKRGQNVTFRCDPISEHNRLYWYRQTLGQGPEFLTYFQNEAQLEKSRLLSDRFSAERPKGSFSTLEIQRTEQGDSAMYLCASSLVGTDNQPQHFGDGTRLSIL.

The chain recombines TRBV6-2 or TRBV6-3 with TRBJ1-5; 10 bases are a match to TRBD1. There are 15 residues in the CDR3. CDR1 MNHEY and CDR2 SVGEGT come from the germline V gene. Trimming took 5 bases from V and 6 from J; bases not matched to a gene: 7. The CDR3 sequence is CASSKTGGVGQPQHF. In DNA, the CDR3 is TGTGCCAGCAGTAAGACAGGGGGCGTAGGTCAGCCCCAGCATTTT.

The rearrangement links TRBV6-5 to TRBJ1-2; D ambiguous. Trimming stripped 2 bases from V and 2 bases from J, with 9 bases between. Germline V CDR1 and CDR2: MNHEY, SVGAGI. The CDR3 sequence is 14 residues long. The CDR3 loop reads CASSYERKNYGYTF. CDR3 in DNA: TGTGCCAGCAGTTACGAGCGGAAGAACTATGGCTACACCTTC.

V gene TRBV7-2 combines with J gene TRBJ1-1, with D unresolved. The germline V gene has CDR1 SGHTA and CDR2 FQGNSA. This CDR3 region has 12 residues. V lost 6 bases, J lost 3 bases, and 8 bases lay in between. CDR3 sequence (DNA): TGTGCCAGCAGGTGGCAGGACACTGAAGCTTTCTTT. It codes for CASRWQDTEAFF.

The V call is TRBV7-8, the J call TRBJ2-6, with D possibly TRBD1 on 6 matching bases. CDR3 length: 17 amino acids. The germline V gene encodes CDR1 SGHVS and CDR2 FQNEAQ. V was trimmed by 2 bases and J by 0 bases, leaving 11 bases between them. The CDR3 sequence: CASSLRQVLSGANVLTF. The CDR3 bases are TGTGCCAGCAGCTTACGACAGGTCCTCTCTGGGGCCAACGTCCTGACTTTC.

A few counts support this clone. This chain joins TRBV10-3 and TRBJ2-5; D is perhaps TRBD2 (6 bases). The CDR3 extends over 13 amino acids. V lost 2 bases and J 6 bases, leaving 10 bases between the germline ends. The germline V gene has CDR1 ENHRY and CDR2 SYGVKD. The CDR3 protein is CAISEGGGKTQYF. The CDR3 nucleotides are TGTGCCATCAGTGAGGGGGGAGGCAAGACCCAGTACTTC.

Turning to this clone: This specimen includes other DNA sequences encoding the same CDR3. This chain uses TRBV19 with TRBJ1-2, with 8 bases fitting TRBD1. The germline V gene encodes CDR1 LNHDA and CDR2 SQIVND (reference sequence). With 6 bases clipped from V and 3 bases from J, the junction kept 3 bases outside the gene matches. CDR3 length: 13 residues. Here the CDR3 reads CASSLTGDYGYTF. Written as DNA, the CDR3 is TGTGCCAGTAGCTTGACAGGGGACTATGGCTACACCTTC.

The CDR3, as DNA: TGTGCCAGCAGTGCCTGGACAGGGGGCACTGAAGCTTTCTTT. Translating it yields CASSAWTGGTEAFF. The chain joins TRBV25-1 to TRBJ1-1, with 10 bases fitting TRBD1. CDR1 and CDR2 (germline): MGHDK, SYGVNS. This CDR3 contains 14 residues. V trimming: 4 bases; J trimming: 4 bases; junction bases outside the gene matches: 3.

This chain links TRBV28 with TRBJ2-7, with D possibly matching TRBD2 (7 bases). CDR3 size: 13 residues. The germline V and J ends were trimmed by 8 bases and 3 bases, with 14 bases remaining between them. CDR1 is MDHEN and CDR2 is SYDVKM in the germline V gene. For the CDR3, the DNA is TGTGCCAGCGGACTAGGGGGAAACTACGAGCAGTACTTC. Its protein is CASGLGGNYEQYF.

CDR3 in DNA: TGTGCCAGCAGCGGTAGCGGATTTGCGTACGAGCAGTACTTC. Translated: CASSGSGFAYEQYF. The chain recombines TRBV7-2 with TRBJ2-7, with D tentatively TRBD2 (6 bases). V lost 5 bases and J 4 bases, leaving 15 bases between the germline ends. From germline, CDR1 is SGHTA and CDR2 FQGNSA. The CDR3 is 14 residues long.

This clone appeared once. The chain couples TRBV5-1 to TRBJ2-3; 9 positions agree with TRBD2. This CDR3 region has 15 residues. Germline V gene data show CDR1 as SGHRS and CDR2 as YFSETQ. V dropped 1 base and J dropped 5; count of bases not matched to a gene: 5. The CDR3 bases are TGCGCCAGCAGCTTGTTGAGTAGCGGGGGAGATACGCAGTATTTT. Protein sequence: CASSLLSSGGDTQYF.

The chain recombines TRBV5-1 with TRBJ2-5; 11 nucleotides agree with TRBD2. This CDR3 contains 16 residues. V was pared by 4 bases and J by 5 bases, with 10 bases of the junction left unmatched. The germline CDR1 and CDR2 sequences are SGHRS and YFSETQ. CDR3 sequence reads: CASSPRLTSGVETQYF. In DNA form, the CDR3 reads TGCGCCAGCAGCCCCCGGCTGACTAGCGGGGTCGAGACCCAGTACTTC.

The chain combines TRBV5-4 with TRBJ2-3; D is possibly TRBD1 (5 bases). The CDR3 is 13 residues long. Deletions cut 0 bases from V and 6 bases from J, with 8 bases between. From germline, CDR1 is SGHNT and CDR2 YYREEE (reference sequence). CDR3 in amino acids: CASSLGGADTQYF. The CDR3, as DNA: TGTGCCAGCAGCTTGGGGGGCGCGGATACGCAGTATTTT.

The gene calls are TRBV28 and TRBJ1-2; 10 positions agree with TRBD1. The V segment lost 3 bases and the J segment 2 bases; nucleotides outside the gene matches: 3. The CDR3 consists of 15 residues. CDR1 and CDR2 from the germline V gene are MDHEN and SYDVKM. The CDR3 loop is CASSLRTGGNYGYTF. Written as DNA, the CDR3 is TGTGCCAGCAGTTTGAGGACAGGGGGGAACTATGGCTACACCTTC.

The rearrangement uses TRBV2 and TRBJ1-2; possibly TRBD1 for D (6 bases). Germline values: CDR1 SNHLY, CDR2 FYNNEI. This CDR3 comprises 13 residues. Trimming took off 6 bases at V and 4 bases at J, with 12 bases between the two ends. CDR3 protein: CASRGRGGYGYTF. The CDR3 DNA sequence: TGTGCCAGCAGAGGCAGGGGTGGCTATGGCTACACCTTC.

The chain uses TRBV6-1 and TRBJ1-3; D unclear. V shed 3 bases and J shed 0 bases, with 6 bases lying between them. From germline, CDR1 is MNHNS and CDR2 SASEGT. The CDR3 consists of 14 residues. The CDR3 is CASSDRHSGNTIYF. Written as DNA, the CDR3 is TGTGCCAGCAGTGACAGGCACTCTGGAAACACCATATATTTT.